The entry that follows covers one T cell receptor (beta chain) sequence. The antigen it binds to is not known. Base-call qualities are not available, and no considerably larger clone is one nucleotide away. Including the terminal cysteine and phenylalanine, the CDR3 comprises 13 residues. The read is trimmed to its CDR3 DNA, 39 bases read in frame from base 1. V is pared back by 2 bases and J by 5 bases, with 6 bases lying between the germline termini. Taken from the germline V gene, the CDR1 and CDR2 loops are SGHTA and FQGNSA. The TCR beta CDR3 regions were amplified from RNA transcripts. The TCR CDR3 was subjected to a first round of RT-PCR using the HTBI primer set and the Qiagen OneStep RT-PCR kit. A second multiplex PCR round built the libraries, followed by size selection and purification. Libraries were sequenced paired-end with 100 bp reads on an Illumina HiSeq2000. Per the source publication's procedure: Raw data were processed with SOAPnuke, discarding reads with adapters, uncalled bases, mean Phred below 15, or no exact constant-primer or identifier match. High-quality paired reads were merged using COPE v1.2.5, and each unique nucleotide sequence was defined as a clonotype. MiTCR v1.1 was used to align the clonotypes against IMGT TRBV, TRBD and TRBJ reference segments. Analysis was restricted to V-J combinations with a frequency above 0.0001, which covered about 99% of repertoires. A TCS score was defined as the ratio of F50 (clonal expansion) to E x V (chaos), with BLOSUM62-based TCRdist applied between CDR3 peptides within each V-J. Welch's t-statistics and random forest reduced roughly 530 V-J features to roughly 13, which were used in a naive Bayes classifier (R e1071). TCRdb passed the public sequencing reads through fastp at Q25 and MiXCR, retaining productive beta sequences. Each CDR3 protein appears once, grouped with its most common genes and DNA. The V and J calls shown here were made by TCRdb, not taken from the authors' results. This sample comprises more than 550,000 distinct CDR3 sequences, around 20% of them detected only once. About a sixth of the sample belongs to the ten largest clones.

Hyperthyroidism patients were newly diagnosed, with disease duration under 2 months, and aged 18 to 65 years. Any patient with an uncontrolled infection, another autoimmune disease, pregnancy or lactation was excluded. Clinical symptoms, serum thyroxine and TRAb, thyroid ultrasound, and orbital computed tomography formed the basis for the diagnoses. Blood from progressor patients was collected at the time of first diagnosis with hyperthyroidism, before any ophthalmopathy symptoms had appeared. PBMCs were separated from over 9 ml of fresh peripheral blood using Ficoll-Paque density gradient centrifugation. Progressor patients were defined as those initially diagnosed with Graves' hyperthyroidism in whom ophthalmopathy developed during follow-up. Total RNA was extracted using Trizol reagent, and RNA quality was assessed on an Agilent 2100 Bioanalyzer. The entry originates in a study of T cells in Graves' hyperthyroidism and ophthalmopathy (dated 2019 in TCRdb). Describing the broader study: Peripheral blood samples were taken at initial diagnosis, before any treatment was given. Thyroid tissue and blood T-cell repertoires from about six Graves' hyperthyroidism patients were also compared in the study. According to the paper, TCR Vbeta CDR3 sequencing was carried out on 120 to 150 peripheral blood samples, which came from under 50 ophthalmopathy, under 80 hyperthyroidism and approximately 17 progressor patients. The 95 to 100 discovery patients were randomly divided into training and test sets at a 7:3 ratio. Prospective prediction of ophthalmopathy was tested in an independent validation cohort of under 20 hyperthyroidism patients and approximately 17 patients who later progressed to ophthalmopathy. TCR V-J signatures able to tell the groups apart were searched for in a discovery cohort of 100 or so patients, of whom around 42 had Graves' ophthalmopathy and 55 to 60 had stable Graves' hyperthyroidism. After sampling, hyperthyroidism patients received methimazole starting at 30 mg daily, and ophthalmopathy patients received high-dose intravenous methylprednisolone. Overall results and qualifications from the work: A 13 V-J signature model separated ophthalmopathy from stable hyperthyroidism, with nearly 90% sensitivity and roughly 84% specificity in cross-validation and 80%/75% in testing. During validation, the model predicted progression to ophthalmopathy a median of approximately six months ahead of onset, with around 70% sensitivity and about 72% specificity. No statistical method was used to set the sample size in advance, and investigators knew the group allocation. Most expanded thyroid clonotypes (frequency above 0.001) were also found in blood, which suggests that blood repertoires may mirror thyroid immune responses.

The sample was blood. In this chain, TRBV7-2 is recombined with TRBJ1-4, with the D gene not confidently named. The clonotype was recovered from a woman aged 50 to 65 with Graves' hyperthyroidism that later progressed to Graves' ophthalmopathy. The DNA sequence follows: TGTGCCAGCAGCTTAATGGAGAATGAAAAACTGTTTTTT. Protein translation: CASSLMENEKLFF. Here the CDR3 is joined to the reference TRBV7-2 and TRBJ1-4 genes, and the full variable domain is: GAGVSQSPSNKVTEKGKDVELRCDPISGHTALYWYRQSLGQGLEFLIYFQGNSAPDKSGLPSDRFSAERTGGSVSTLTIQRTQQEDSAVYLCASSLMENEKLFFGSGTQLSVL.